This TCR beta chain was sequenced in a study of cytomegalovirus exposure and HLA in healthy donors. Whole-study findings and limits: TCR beta sequences numbering 15,000 to 20,000 were associated with HLA alleles at 0.05 false discovery rate in a later analysis.

Regarding this clone: Its target is unknown.

The primer mix had 60 Vbeta and 13 Jbeta primers. Generated by immunoSEQ multiplex PCR, the TCRdb table keeps only in-frame clones and is missing some. Of roughly 80,000 clones listed, over 70% are singletons. The CDR3 sequence is 13 residues long. J lost 3 bases, V lost 3 bases, and 1 base had no gene match. Germline V lookup: CDR1 SGHVS, CDR2 FNYEAQ. This receptor was obtained from a man aged 45 to 65 in good health and CMV-seropositive. This chain joins TRBV7-6 and TRBJ2-7, with TRBD2 matching 8 bases. Sequenced material: PBMCs. DNA for the CDR3: TGTGCCAGCAGCTTTCGGGAGGGCTACGAGCAGTACTTC. This gives the protein CASSFREGYEQYF.